This T cell receptor (beta chain) stems from a study of blood T cell repertoires in COVID-19. Looking at the study overall: PBMCs, B-cell-depleted T cells, or T cells provided the cDNA or gDNA that made up the material.

The protocol was immunoSEQ multiplex PCR, while the TCRdb copy is restricted to in-frame clones and leaves out a portion. The repertoire holds under 150,000 clones, roughly 76% seen once, with 9% in the top ten. The germline V and J ends were trimmed by 0 bases and 2 bases, with 12 bases remaining between them. Germline loops: CDR1 SGHDN, CDR2 FVKESK. The CDR3 sequence is 16 residues long. This sequence joins TRBV14 and TRBJ2-3; no firm D call. This TCR was recovered from a woman in her fifties or sixties with active or convalescent COVID-19. Input material: peripheral blood. In DNA, the CDR3 is TGTGCCAGCAGCCAAGATCGTGCACTACACACAGATACGCAGTATTTT. This translates into CASSQDRALHTDTQYF.